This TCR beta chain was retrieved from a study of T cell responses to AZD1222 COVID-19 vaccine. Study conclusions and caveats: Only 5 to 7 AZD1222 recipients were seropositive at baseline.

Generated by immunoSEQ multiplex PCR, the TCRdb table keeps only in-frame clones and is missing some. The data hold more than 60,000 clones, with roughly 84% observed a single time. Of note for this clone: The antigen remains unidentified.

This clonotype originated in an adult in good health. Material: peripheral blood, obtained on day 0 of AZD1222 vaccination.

In nucleotides, the CDR3 is TGTGCCAGCAGCCAAGATCAGGCTAGCGGGGGGGACACGCAGTATTTT. This encodes CASSQDQASGGDTQYF. The genes are TRBV4-2 and TRBJ2-3; 12 positions match TRBD2. The CDR3 totals 16 residues. V trimming: 0 bases; J trimming: 9 bases; junction bases outside the gene matches: 7. Germline CDR1 LGHNA, CDR2 YNFKEQ.